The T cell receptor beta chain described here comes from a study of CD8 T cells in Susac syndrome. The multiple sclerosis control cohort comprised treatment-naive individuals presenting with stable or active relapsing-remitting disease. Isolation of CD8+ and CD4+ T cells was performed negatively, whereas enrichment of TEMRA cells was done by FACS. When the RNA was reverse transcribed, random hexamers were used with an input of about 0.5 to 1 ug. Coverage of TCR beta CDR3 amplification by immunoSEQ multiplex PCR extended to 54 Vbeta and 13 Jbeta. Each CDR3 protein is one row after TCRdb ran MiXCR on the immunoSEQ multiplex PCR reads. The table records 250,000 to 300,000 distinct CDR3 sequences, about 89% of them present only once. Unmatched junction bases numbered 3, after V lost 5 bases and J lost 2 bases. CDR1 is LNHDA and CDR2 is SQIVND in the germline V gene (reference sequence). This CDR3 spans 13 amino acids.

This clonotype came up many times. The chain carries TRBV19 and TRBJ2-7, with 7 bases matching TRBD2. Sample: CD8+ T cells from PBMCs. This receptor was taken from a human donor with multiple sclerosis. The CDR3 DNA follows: TGTGCCAGTAGTCCGGGGGGACCCTACGAGCAGTACTTC. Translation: CASSPGGPYEQYF.